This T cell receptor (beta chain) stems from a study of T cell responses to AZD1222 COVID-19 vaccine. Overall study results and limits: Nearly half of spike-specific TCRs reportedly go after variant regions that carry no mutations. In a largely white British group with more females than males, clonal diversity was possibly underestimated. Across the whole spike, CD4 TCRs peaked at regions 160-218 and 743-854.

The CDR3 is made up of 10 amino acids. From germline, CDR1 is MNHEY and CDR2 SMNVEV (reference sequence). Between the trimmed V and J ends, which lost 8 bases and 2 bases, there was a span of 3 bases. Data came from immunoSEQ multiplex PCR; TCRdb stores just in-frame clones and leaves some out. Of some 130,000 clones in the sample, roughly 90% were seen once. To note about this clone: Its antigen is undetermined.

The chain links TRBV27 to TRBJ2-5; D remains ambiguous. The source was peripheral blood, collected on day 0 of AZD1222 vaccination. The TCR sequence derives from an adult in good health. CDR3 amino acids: CASGQETQYF. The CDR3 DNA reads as TGTGCCAGCGGACAAGAGACCCAGTACTTC.